Following are 23 T cell receptor beta chains from one sample sequenced in a study of response to subunit inactivated influenza vaccine. TCRdb reprocessed the RT-PCR reads via MiXCR and lists one record per CDR3 protein. Among hundreds of thousands of distinct CDR3 sequences listed, approximately 15% were seen once. The material sequenced was PBMCs from blood, taken roughly 13 days after vaccination. These receptors all come from a man aged 50-59 years who received an inactivated influenza vaccine.

This clonotype occurred a few times. The rearrangement uses TRBV19 and TRBJ1-5; D might be TRBD1 (5 bases). The germline gives CDR1 LNHDA, CDR2 SQIVND (reference sequence). CDR3 size: 15 residues. Trimming removed 5 bases from V and 3 bases from J, with 14 bases in between. CDR3 residues: CASSLETAINQPQHF. The DNA for the CDR3 is TGTGCCAGTAGTCTCGAGACAGCAATCAATCAGCCCCAGCATTTT.

This clonotype has only a few counts. The V gene is TRBV7-8, the J gene TRBJ1-4; no clear D gene. The CDR3 runs 17 residues. The germline V gene has CDR1 SGHVS and CDR2 FQNEAQ. V was clipped by 3 bases and J by 0 bases, with 14 bases between them. The CDR3: CASSLARGLATNEKLFF. The CDR3 DNA reads as TGTGCCAGCAGCTTGGCCCGCGGCTTAGCAACTAATGAAAAACTGTTTTTT. The full variable domain, in which reference TRBV7-8 and TRBJ1-4 provide the parts outside the CDR3, is GAGVSQSPRYKVAKRGQDVALRCDPISGHVSLFWYQQALGQGPEFLTYFQNEAQLDKSGLPSDRFFAERPEGSVSTLKIQRTQQEDSAVYLCASSLARGLATNEKLFFGSGTQLSVL.

The CDR3 DNA sequence: TGTGCCAGCAGTTCCTTGGACGGGAATGAAAAACTGTTTTTT. Its translation: CASSSLDGNEKLFF. The V call is TRBV28, the J call TRBJ1-4; D gene unclear. CDR1 MDHEN and CDR2 SYDVKM come from the germline V gene. V gave up 4 bases and J gave up 5 bases, with 11 bases separating them. This CDR3 region has 14 residues.

The sample holds a few counts of this clonotype. The genes are TRBV4-1 and TRBJ2-2; D unresolved. V was cut by 7 bases and J by 3 bases, with 9 bases left in between. CDR1 and CDR2 (germline): MGHRA, YSYEKL. The CDR3 covers 13 residues. The CDR3 spells CASKTTHTGELFF. The CDR3 region has the DNA TGCGCCAGCAAGACCACCCACACCGGGGAGCTGTTTTTT.

This clonotype has a count of ten or more. V and J are TRBV6-2 or TRBV6-3 and TRBJ1-1; D is unclear. Per the germline V gene, CDR1 is MNHEY and CDR2 is SVGEGT. The CDR3 length is 12 residues. Trimming took off 0 bases at V and 10 bases at J, with 9 bases between the two ends. CDR3 protein: CASSYSGSRAFF. CDR3 nucleotide sequence: TGTGCCAGCAGTTACTCGGGGTCGAGAGCTTTCTTT.

There are a few counts of this clonotype. The chain employs TRBV5-1 and TRBJ2-4; 7 bases are shared with TRBD1. Germline CDR1 SGHRS, CDR2 YFSETQ. The CDR3 covers 14 residues. V shed 4 bases and J 7 bases; nucleotides not matched to a gene: 8. Here the CDR3 reads CASSPEGQRNIQYF. CDR3 nucleotides: TGCGCCAGCAGCCCCGAGGGACAGAGGAACATTCAGTACTTC.

The chain is built from TRBV10-3 and TRBJ1-5, with D tentatively TRBD1 (6 bases). The CDR3 runs to 16 residues. Germline loops: CDR1 ENHRY, CDR2 SYGVKD. V shed 0 bases and J shed 6 bases, with 15 bases lying between them. This CDR3 reads CAISESWPGDGQPQHF. The CDR3 coding sequence is TGTGCCATCAGTGAGTCGTGGCCAGGGGATGGTCAGCCCCAGCATTTT.

This clonotype was observed a few times. The rearrangement links TRBV24-1 to TRBJ1-3, with 9 bases matching TRBD1. The CDR3 totals 16 residues. Germline V gene sequence: CDR1 KGHDR, CDR2 SFDVKD. The trim removed 4 bases at V and 3 bases at J, leaving 6 bases unmatched. The CDR3 DNA reads TGTGCCACCAGTGACCCGGGACAGGGTGATGGAAACACCATATATTTT. Its translation is CATSDPGQGDGNTIYF.

This clonotype was counted between two and nine times. V is TRBV24-1 and J is TRBJ2-2, with a weak D call TRBD1 (6 bases). This CDR3 contains 19 residues. Trimming removed 2 bases from V and 1 base from J, with 19 bases in between. CDR1 is KGHDR and CDR2 is SFDVKD in the germline V gene. The CDR3 coding sequence is TGTGCCACCAGTGATTCGCCGGGGTGGGGGCGTGAGAACACCGGGGAGCTGTTTTTT. Translation: CATSDSPGWGRENTGELFF.

This clonotype was recorded a few times. This rearrangement joins TRBV28 to TRBJ2-1, with 9 positions matching TRBD2. The CDR3 has 16 amino acids. V lost 4 bases to trimming and J lost 3 bases; unmatched junction nucleotides: 7. Germline loops: CDR1 MDHEN, CDR2 SYDVKM. The CDR3 here is CASSSLGTSSYNEQFF. The CDR3 DNA sequence: TGTGCCAGCAGTTCGCTAGGGACTAGCAGCTACAATGAGCAGTTCTTC.

This clonotype appeared a few times. The chain recombines TRBV10-3 with TRBJ2-2; D is unresolved. The ends were cut back, 3 bases at V and 6 bases at J, with 11 bases in the middle. The CDR3 consists of 14 residues. From germline, CDR1 is ENHRY and CDR2 SYGVKD. The CDR3 sequence: CAISDRRAAGELFF. As DNA, the CDR3 is TGTGCCATCAGTGACCGTAGGGCCGCCGGGGAGCTGTTTTTT.

This clonotype was detected only a few times. This chain joins TRBV28 and TRBJ2-1; 8 bases match TRBD1. Germline V gene data show CDR1 as MDHEN and CDR2 as SYDVKM. After removal of 4 bases from V and 11 bases from J, the junction contained 16 bases not matched to a gene. The CDR3 loop spans 16 amino acids. CDR3 residues: CASSSNRRGPVTKQFF. CDR3 bases: TGTGCCAGCAGTTCGAACCGCAGGGGGCCGGTCACCAAGCAGTTCTTC.

The V gene is TRBV6-7, the J gene TRBJ2-1; D is possibly TRBD2 (6 bases). TRBV6-7 falls under the ORF class, with uncertain function. V lost 5 bases to trimming and J lost 3 bases, with 23 bases between them. CDR3 length: 18 residues. CDR3 residues: CASSPGPNPTSIYNEQFF. CDR3 DNA sequence: TGTGCCAGCAGTCCAGGGCCCAACCCGACTAGTATCTACAATGAGCAGTTCTTC.

A few counts support this clonotype. This rearrangement joins TRBV12-3 or TRBV12-4 to TRBJ2-5; D is undetermined. The germline V and J ends were trimmed by 3 bases and 4 bases, with 12 bases remaining between them. This CDR3 has 14 residues. The CDR3 coding sequence is TGTGCCAGCAGTTTCTCGAACAGACCAGAGACCCAGTACTTC. The encoded protein is CASSFSNRPETQYF.

This clonotype was found many times. The chain couples TRBV2 to TRBJ2-1; D may be TRBD2 (6 bases). The CDR3 spans 12 residues. Trimming took off 3 bases at V and 7 bases at J, with 7 bases between the two ends. The germline CDR1 and CDR2 sequences are SNHLY and FYNNEI. The CDR3, as DNA: TGTGCCAGCAGTGAGAGCGGGAATGAGCAGTTCTTC. Protein sequence: CASSESGNEQFF.

This chain links TRBV12-3 or TRBV12-4 with TRBJ1-2; D is perhaps TRBD1 (5 bases). The V and J ends lost 5 bases and 3 bases respectively, with 19 bases between them. CDR3 length equals 16 residues. In DNA, the CDR3 is TGTGCCAGCAGTACCGGACTGGGGGTGATGGACTATGGCTACACCTTC. It yields the protein CASSTGLGVMDYGYTF.

The chain combines TRBV11-1 with TRBJ2-5; 11 nucleotides match TRBD1. The J segment lost 3 bases and the V segment lost 3 bases, leaving 12 bases of the junction unmatched. Per germline, CDR1 SGHAT and CDR2 FQDESV (reference sequence). This CDR3 is 18 amino acids long. CDR3 in amino acids: CASSFRTGGAGLKETQYF. CDR3 bases: TGTGCCAGCAGCTTCAGGACAGGGGGCGCCGGTCTAAAAGAGACCCAGTACTTC.

This clonotype showed up just a few times. The V and J genes are TRBV7-9 and TRBJ2-1; 10 nucleotides line up with TRBD1. After removal of 5 bases from V and 8 bases from J, the junction contained 6 bases not matched to a gene. Germline V lookup: CDR1 SEHNR, CDR2 FQNEAQ (reference sequence). This CDR3 contains 14 residues. The CDR3 DNA follows: TGTGCCAGCAGCCGCGAGGGACAGGGGTATGAGCAGTTCTTC. Its translation: CASSREGQGYEQFF. Full variable domain (remainder filled in from reference TRBV7-9 and TRBJ2-1): DTGVSQNPRHKITKRGQNVTFRCDPISEHNRLYWYRQTLGQGPEFLTYFQNEAQLEKSRLLSDRFSAERPKGSFSTLEIQRTEQGDSAMYLCASSREGQGYEQFFGPGTRLTVL.

The chain has TRBV6-1 and TRBJ2-2; D unclear. Trimming took off 7 bases at V and 0 bases at J, with 6 bases between the two ends. The germline gives CDR1 MNHNS, CDR2 SASEGT. This CDR3 is built from 13 residues. The CDR3 protein is CASTGPNTGELFF. The CDR3, as DNA: TGTGCCAGCACAGGACCGAACACCGGGGAGCTGTTTTTT.

The chain is built from TRBV28 and TRBJ2-1; 10 bases are a match to TRBD2. V lost 1 base and J lost 5; bases outside the gene matches: 5. Germline V gene data show CDR1 as MDHEN and CDR2 as SYDVKM. This CDR3 has 16 residues. In nucleotides, the CDR3 is TGTGCCAGCAGTTTATTAGCGGGGGGCCTCAACAATGAGCAGTTCTTC. Translation gives CASSLLAGGLNNEQFF.

This chain joins TRBV7-6 and TRBJ2-7, with 7 nucleotides matching TRBD2. The CDR3 loop spans 18 amino acids. V dropped 5 bases and J dropped 3; count of bases not matched to a gene: 19. CDR1 is SGHVS and CDR2 is FNYEAQ in the germline V gene. The chain's CDR3 is CASSLRSVFTAGYYEQYF. The CDR3 DNA is TGTGCCAGCAGCCTTAGATCTGTATTCACAGCGGGATACTACGAGCAGTACTTC.

This clonotype was picked up a small number of times. The V call is TRBV27, the J call TRBJ2-3; D gene unclear. The germline gives CDR1 MNHEY, CDR2 SMNVEV (reference sequence). V shed 2 bases and J shed 2 bases, with 11 bases lying between them. The length of the CDR3 is 15 residues. CDR3 amino acids: CASSLISPPTDTQYF. The CDR3 bases are TGTGCCAGCAGTTTAATTAGCCCTCCCACAGATACGCAGTATTTT.

This clonotype was detected only a few times. The chain uses TRBV20-1 and TRBJ2-7; no definite D call. CDR1 is DFQATT and CDR2 is SNEGSKA in the germline V gene (reference sequence). The CDR3 is 14 amino acids. V gave up 6 bases and J gave up 4 bases, with 19 bases separating them. The CDR3 reads CSAAWVGNRYEQYF. The CDR3 nucleotides read TGCAGTGCCGCATGGGTAGGGAATCGTTACGAGCAGTACTTC.